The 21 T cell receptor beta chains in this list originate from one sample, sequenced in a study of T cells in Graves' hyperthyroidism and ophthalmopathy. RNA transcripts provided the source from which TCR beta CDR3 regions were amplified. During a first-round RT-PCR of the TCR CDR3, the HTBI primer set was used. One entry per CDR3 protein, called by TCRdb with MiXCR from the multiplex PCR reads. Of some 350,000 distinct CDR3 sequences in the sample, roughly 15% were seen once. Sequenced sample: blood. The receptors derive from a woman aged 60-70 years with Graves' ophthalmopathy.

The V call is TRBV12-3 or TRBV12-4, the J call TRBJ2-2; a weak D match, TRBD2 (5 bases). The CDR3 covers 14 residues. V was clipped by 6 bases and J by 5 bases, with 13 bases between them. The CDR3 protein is CASRTGVRTGELFF. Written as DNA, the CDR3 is TGTGCCAGCAGAACCGGGGTGAGAACCGGGGAGCTGTTTTTT.

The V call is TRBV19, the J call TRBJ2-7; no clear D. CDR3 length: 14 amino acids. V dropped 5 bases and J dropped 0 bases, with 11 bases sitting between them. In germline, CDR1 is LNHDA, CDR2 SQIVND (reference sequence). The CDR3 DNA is TGTGCCAGTAGTCCGGGCCTAGACTCCTACGAGCAGTACTTC. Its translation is CASSPGLDSYEQYF.

The CDR3 region is CATSTRGGGETQYF. CDR3 DNA: TGTGCCACCAGCACTCGGGGGGGGGGAGAGACCCAGTACTTC. The rearrangement joins TRBV15 to TRBJ2-5; 8 bases fit TRBD2. Germline loops: CDR1 LNHNV, CDR2 YYDKDF (reference sequence). With V trimmed by 4 bases and J by 4 bases, 5 bases remained unmatched. CDR3 length: 14 amino acids.

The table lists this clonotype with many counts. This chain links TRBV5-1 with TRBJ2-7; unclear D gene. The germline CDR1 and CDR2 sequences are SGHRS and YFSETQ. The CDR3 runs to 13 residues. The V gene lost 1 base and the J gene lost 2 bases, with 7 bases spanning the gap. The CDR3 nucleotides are TGCGCCAGCAGCTTGCCCACTCCCTACGAGCAGTACTTC. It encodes CASSLPTPYEQYF.

As DNA, the CDR3 is TGCAGTGCTGGACTAGCGGGAGGGGATGAGCAGTTCTTC. It translates to CSAGLAGGDEQFF. The J gene is TRBJ2-1, the V gene TRBV20-1; 15 nucleotides agree with TRBD2. Germline lookup yields CDR1 DFQATT and CDR2 SNEGSKA (reference sequence). V dropped 5 bases and J dropped 8; count of bases not matched to a gene: 1. CDR3 length: 13 residues.

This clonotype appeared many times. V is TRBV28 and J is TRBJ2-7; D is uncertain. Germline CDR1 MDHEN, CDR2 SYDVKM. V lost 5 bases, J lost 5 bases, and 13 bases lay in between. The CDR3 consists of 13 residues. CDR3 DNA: TGTGCCAGCAGTCCCCCGAAAACCCACGAGCAGTACTTC. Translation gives CASSPPKTHEQYF.

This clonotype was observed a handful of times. CDR3 in DNA: TGTGCCAGCAGCGGACAGAGAGAGACCCAGTACTTC. Its translation is CASSGQRETQYF. The rearrangement uses TRBV6-1 and TRBJ2-5, with a tentative D call TRBD1 (6 bases). Germline loops: CDR1 MNHNS, CDR2 SASEGT. CDR3 length equals 12 residues. The germline V and J ends were trimmed by 6 bases and 4 bases, with 9 bases remaining between them.

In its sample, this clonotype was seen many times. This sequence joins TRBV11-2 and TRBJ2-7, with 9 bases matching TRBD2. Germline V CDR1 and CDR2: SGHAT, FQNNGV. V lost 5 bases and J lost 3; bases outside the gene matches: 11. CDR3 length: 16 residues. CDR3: CASSLTSAGGRYEQYF. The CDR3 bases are TGTGCCAGCAGCCTAACTTCAGCGGGGGGACGCTACGAGCAGTACTTC.

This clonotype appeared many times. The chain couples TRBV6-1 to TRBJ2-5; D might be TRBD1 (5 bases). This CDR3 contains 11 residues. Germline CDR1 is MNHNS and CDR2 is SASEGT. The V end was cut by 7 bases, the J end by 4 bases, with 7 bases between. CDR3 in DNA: TGTGCCAGCAAGGGGATAGAGACCCAGTACTTC. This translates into CASKGIETQYF.

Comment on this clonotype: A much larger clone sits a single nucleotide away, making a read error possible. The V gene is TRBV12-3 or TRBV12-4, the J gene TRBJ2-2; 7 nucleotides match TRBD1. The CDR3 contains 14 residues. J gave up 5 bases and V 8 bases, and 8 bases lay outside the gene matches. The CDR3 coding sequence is TGTGCCAGCCGCTGGGACAGAGAAACCGGGGAGCTGTTTTTT. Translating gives CASRWDRETGELFF.

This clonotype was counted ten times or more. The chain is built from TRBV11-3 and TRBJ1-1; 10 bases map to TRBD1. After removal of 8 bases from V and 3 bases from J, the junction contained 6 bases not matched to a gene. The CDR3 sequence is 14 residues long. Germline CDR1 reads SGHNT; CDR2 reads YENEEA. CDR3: CASSRGTGDTEAFF. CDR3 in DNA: TGTGCCAGCTCCCGAGGGACAGGGGACACTGAAGCTTTCTTT.

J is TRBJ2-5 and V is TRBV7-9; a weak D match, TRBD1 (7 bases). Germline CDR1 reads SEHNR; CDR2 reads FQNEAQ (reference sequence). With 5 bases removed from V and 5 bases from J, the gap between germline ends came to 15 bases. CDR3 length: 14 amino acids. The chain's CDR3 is CASSPRRDSETQYF. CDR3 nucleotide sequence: TGTGCCAGCAGCCCCCGGCGGGACAGTGAGACCCAGTACTTC.

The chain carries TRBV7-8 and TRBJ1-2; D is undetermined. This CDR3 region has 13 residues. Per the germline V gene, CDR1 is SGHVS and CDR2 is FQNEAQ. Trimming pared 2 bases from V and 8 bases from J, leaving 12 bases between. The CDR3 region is CASSLSAWQGYTF. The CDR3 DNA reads TGTGCCAGCAGCTTATCAGCTTGGCAAGGCTACACCTTC.

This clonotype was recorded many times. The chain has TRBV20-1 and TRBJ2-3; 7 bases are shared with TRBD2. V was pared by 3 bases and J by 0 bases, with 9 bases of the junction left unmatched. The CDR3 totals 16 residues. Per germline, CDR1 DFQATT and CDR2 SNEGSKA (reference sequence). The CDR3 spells CSASPITSASTDTQYF. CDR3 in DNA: TGCAGTGCTAGCCCTATCACTAGCGCTAGCACAGATACGCAGTATTTT.

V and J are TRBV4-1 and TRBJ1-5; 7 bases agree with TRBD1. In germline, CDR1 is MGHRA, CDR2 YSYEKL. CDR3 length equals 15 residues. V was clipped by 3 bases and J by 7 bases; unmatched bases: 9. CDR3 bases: TGCGCCAGCAGCCACCGGGAGGGGGCAGCACAGCCCCAGCATTTT. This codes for CASSHREGAAQPQHF.

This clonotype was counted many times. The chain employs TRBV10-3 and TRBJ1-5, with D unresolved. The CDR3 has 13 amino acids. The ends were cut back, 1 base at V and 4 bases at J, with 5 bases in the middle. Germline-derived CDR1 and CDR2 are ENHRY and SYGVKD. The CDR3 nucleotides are TGTGCCATCAGTGAGTTCTTGAATCAGCCCCAGCATTTT. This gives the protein CAISEFLNQPQHF.

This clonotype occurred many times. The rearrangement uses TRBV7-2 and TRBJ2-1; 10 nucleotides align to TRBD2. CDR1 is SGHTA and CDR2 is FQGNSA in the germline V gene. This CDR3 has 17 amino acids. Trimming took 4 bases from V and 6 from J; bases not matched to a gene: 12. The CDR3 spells CASSWAPVSGRGNEQFF. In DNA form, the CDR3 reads TGTGCCAGCAGCTGGGCGCCGGTAAGCGGGAGGGGCAATGAGCAGTTCTTC. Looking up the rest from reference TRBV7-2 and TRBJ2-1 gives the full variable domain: GAGVSQSPSNKVTEKGKDVELRCDPISGHTALYWYRQSLGQGLEFLIYFQGNSAPDKSGLPSDRFSAERTGGSVSTLTIQRTQQEDSAVYLCASSWAPVSGRGNEQFFGPGTRLTVL.

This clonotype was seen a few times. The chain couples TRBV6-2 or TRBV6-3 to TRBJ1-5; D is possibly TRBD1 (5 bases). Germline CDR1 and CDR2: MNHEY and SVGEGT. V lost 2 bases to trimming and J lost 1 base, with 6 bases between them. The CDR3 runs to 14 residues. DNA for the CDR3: TGTGCCAGCAGTTACAGGGACAGCAATCAGCCCCAGCATTTT. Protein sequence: CASSYRDSNQPQHF.

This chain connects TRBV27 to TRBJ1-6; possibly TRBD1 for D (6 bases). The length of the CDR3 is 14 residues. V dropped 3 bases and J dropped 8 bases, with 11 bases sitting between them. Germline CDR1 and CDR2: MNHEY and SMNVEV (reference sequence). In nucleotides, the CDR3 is TGTGCCAGCAGTTTCGGGGGCATTGATTCACCCCTCCACTTT. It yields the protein CASSFGGIDSPLHF.

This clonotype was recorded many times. CDR3 region: CASSSLRASSYNEQFF. CDR3 sequence (DNA): TGTGCCAGCAGTTCTCTCAGGGCGAGCTCCTACAATGAGCAGTTCTTC. The chain links TRBV28 to TRBJ2-1, with D perhaps matching TRBD1 (5 bases). Trimming stripped 4 bases from V and 0 bases from J, with 13 bases between. This CDR3 has 16 residues. CDR1 and CDR2 (germline): MDHEN, SYDVKM.

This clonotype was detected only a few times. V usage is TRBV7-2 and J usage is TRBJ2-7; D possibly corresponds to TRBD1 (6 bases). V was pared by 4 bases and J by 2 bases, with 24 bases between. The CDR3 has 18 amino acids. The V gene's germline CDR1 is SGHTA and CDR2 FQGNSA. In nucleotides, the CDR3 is TGTGCCAGCAGCTCAATAGTGGGGGTGGGGGCGGGTACCTACGAGCAGTACTTC. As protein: CASSSIVGVGAGTYEQYF.